The 19 T cell receptor beta chains below come from one sample, sequenced in a study of beta chain features in type 1 diabetes. The sequenced template was cDNA made from the entire isolated RNA. Profiling relied on immunoSEQ multiplex PCR, and the TCRdb table lists in-frame clones only, not all of them. The profile shows 110,000 to 150,000 clones, nearly 9.5% of them singletons. Sequenced sample: central memory CD4+ T cells from blood. The receptor set was obtained from a man aged 18 to 30 in good health.

The V and J genes are TRBV27 and TRBJ2-7; possible D gene TRBD2, 7 bases. The CDR3 has 15 residues. Per the germline V gene, CDR1 is MNHEY and CDR2 is SMNVEV (reference sequence). The V and J ends lost 4 bases and 0 bases respectively, with 13 bases between them. CDR3 residues: CASSSRGGSSYEQYF. The CDR3 DNA reads TGTGCCAGCAGTTCGAGGGGGGGGTCCTCCTACGAGCAGTACTTC.

This chain links TRBV5-1 with TRBJ2-1, with 11 bases matching TRBD2. J gave up 5 bases and V 3 bases, and 7 bases lay outside the gene matches. Germline V CDR1 and CDR2: SGHRS, YFSETQ. CDR3 length: 16 residues. CDR3 loop: CASSSLAGGGDNEQFF. As DNA, the CDR3 is TGCGCCAGCAGCTCCCTAGCGGGGGGAGGGGACAATGAGCAGTTCTTC.

As DNA, the CDR3 is TGCAGCGTTGAAGATATGTCGTCTTCGAGGGAGCAGTACTTC. This encodes CSVEDMSSSREQYF. This chain connects TRBV29-1 to TRBJ2-7, with no clear D. The CDR3 consists of 14 residues. Germline assignment: CDR1 SQVTM and CDR2 ANQGSEA. Trimming stripped 0 bases from V and 7 bases from J, with 16 bases between.

This clone was recorded a few times. One end of the junction does not line up with germline, which may come from a read error. The V call is TRBV5-1, the J call TRBJ2-1; weak D call: TRBD2 (5 bases). CDR3 length: 15 residues. Looked up from germline, CDR1 is SGHRS and CDR2 is YFSETQ. This CDR3 is CASSTVLVSYNEQFF. CDR3 in DNA: TGTGCCAGCAGTACCGTACTAGTCTCCTACAATGAGCAGTTCTTC. The variable domain in full, completed from reference TRBV5-1 and TRBJ2-1, reads KAGVTQTPRYLIKTRGQQVTLSCSPISGHRSVSWYQQTPGQGLQFLFEYFSETQRNKGNFPGRFSGRQFSNSRSEMNVSTLELGDSALYLCASSTVLVSYNEQFFGPGTRLTVL.

This clone was observed a handful of times. The chain couples TRBV7-7 to TRBJ1-1, with a weak D call TRBD1 (5 bases). Trimming removed 5 bases at V and 4 bases at J, with 11 bases between. The germline V gene encodes CDR1 SSHAT and CDR2 FNYEAQ (reference sequence). The CDR3 contains 13 residues. Here the CDR3 reads CASSPGLRTEAFF. DNA for the CDR3: TGTGCCAGCAGCCCGGGACTCCGCACTGAAGCTTTCTTT.

This clone has only a few counts. This sequence joins TRBV28 and TRBJ1-2; D is perhaps TRBD1 (6 bases). The ends were cut back, 7 bases at V and 10 bases at J, with 19 bases in the middle. This CDR3 region has 13 residues. Germline V gene data show CDR1 as MDHEN and CDR2 as SYDVKM. The DNA of the CDR3 is TGTGCCAGCACCTCACAGGGTTTCCATTACTACACCTTC. Its translation: CASTSQGFHYYTF.

This clone was recorded many times. The chain employs TRBV7-9 and TRBJ2-1; TRBD2 agrees at 8 bases. The CDR3 totals 14 residues. Germline values: CDR1 SEHNR, CDR2 FQNEAQ (reference sequence). With 11 bases clipped from V and 1 base from J, the junction kept 7 bases outside the gene matches. The CDR3 region is CAVRGGKSYNEQFF. The CDR3 DNA is TGTGCCGTCCGCGGGGGGAAATCCTACAATGAGCAGTTCTTC.

The chain uses TRBV18 and TRBJ1-4; TRBD1 aligns across 8 bases. This CDR3 has 15 amino acids. Germline CDR1 KGHSH, CDR2 LQKENI. With 0 bases clipped from V and 3 bases from J, the junction kept 0 bases outside the gene matches. The DNA of the CDR3 is TGTGCCAGCTCACCACCGGGACAGGCTAATGAAAAACTGTTTTTT. This codes for CASSPPGQANEKLFF. Variable domain in full (rest from reference TRBV18 and TRBJ1-4): NAGVMQNPRHLVRRRGQEARLRCSPMKGHSHVYWYRQLPEEGLKFMVYLQKENIIDESGMPKERFSAEFPKEGPSILRIQQVVRGDSAAYFCASSPPGQANEKLFFGSGTQLSVL.

The chain couples TRBV7-2 to TRBJ2-4, with 8 bases matching TRBD1. CDR3 length: 14 residues. In germline, CDR1 is SGHTA, CDR2 FQGNSA. The trim removed 1 base at V and 12 bases at J, leaving 8 bases unmatched. The CDR3 bases are TGTGCCAGCAGCTTAGACAGGGGGTTTACTCCTCAGTACTTC. Its translation is CASSLDRGFTPQYF.

The chain is built from TRBV27 and TRBJ2-1; TRBD2 matches 9 bases. With 1 base clipped from V and 4 bases from J, the junction kept 8 bases outside the gene matches. Germline CDR1 reads MNHEY; CDR2 reads SMNVEV (reference sequence). This CDR3 comprises 17 residues. CDR3 residues: CASSLWGGGARYNEQFF. In DNA, the CDR3 is TGTGCCAGCAGTTTATGGGGCGGGGGGGCCAGGTACAATGAGCAGTTCTTC.

This clone was detected only a few times. The chain has TRBV11-2 and TRBJ2-7; 7 nucleotides line up with TRBD2. Trimming at V came to 5 bases and at J to 1 base, leaving 11 bases not matched to a gene. The CDR3 runs to 16 residues. Germline V gene lookup returns CDR1 SGHAT and CDR2 FQNNGV. CDR3 residues: CASSPLRYSGSYEQYF. The CDR3 coding sequence is TGTGCCAGCAGCCCCCTGAGGTATAGCGGGTCCTACGAGCAGTACTTC.

This clone has only a few counts. The chain links TRBV7-2 to TRBJ2-5; tentative D call: TRBD2 (7 bases). Germline CDR1 SGHTA, CDR2 FQGNSA. V gave up 5 bases and J gave up 4 bases, with 17 bases separating them. The CDR3 extends over 15 amino acids. CDR3 in amino acids: CASSPLGGGGETQYF. The CDR3 bases are TGTGCCAGCAGCCCCCTGGGGGGGGGCGGAGAGACCCAGTACTTC.

This clone was counted a few times. V usage is TRBV5-6 and J usage is TRBJ2-3; D is perhaps TRBD1 (6 bases). This CDR3 contains 15 residues. The V end was cut by 4 bases, the J end by 0 bases, with 12 bases between. Germline V gene lookup returns CDR1 SGHDT and CDR2 YYEEEE. The CDR3 sequence is CASSRQAISTDTQYF. Written as DNA, the CDR3 is TGTGCCAGCAGCCGACAGGCGATAAGCACAGATACGCAGTATTTT.

The V call is TRBV2, the J call TRBJ2-5, with D unclear. Germline V lookup: CDR1 SNHLY, CDR2 FYNNEI. CDR3 length: 10 amino acids. V lost 8 bases and J 5 bases, leaving 6 bases between the germline ends. CDR3 in amino acids: CASSVETQYF. DNA for the CDR3: TGTGCCAGCTCGGTGGAGACCCAGTACTTC. Full variable domain (outside the CDR3, taken from reference TRBV2 and TRBJ2-5): EPEVTQTPSHQVTQMGQEVILRCVPISNHLYFYWYRQILGQKVEFLVSFYNNEISEKSEIFDDQFSVERPDGSNFTLKIRSTKLEDSAMYFCASSVETQYFGPGTRLLVL.

This clone turned up a few times. This sequence joins TRBV19 and TRBJ2-2; TRBD2 aligns across 10 bases. Germline CDR1 reads LNHDA; CDR2 reads SQIVND (reference sequence). This CDR3 has 16 residues. J gave up 5 bases and V 6 bases, and 9 bases lay outside the gene matches. The CDR3 coding sequence is TGTGCCAGTAGACTAACTAGCGGGGAAAAGACCGGGGAGCTGTTTTTT. This encodes CASRLTSGEKTGELFF. The variable domain in full, completed from reference TRBV19 and TRBJ2-2, reads DGGITQSPKYLFRKEGQNVTLSCEQNLNHDAMYWYRQDPGQGLRLIYYSQIVNDFQKGDIAEGYSVSREKKESFPLTVTSAQKNPTAFYLCASRLTSGEKTGELFFGEGSRLTVL.

A few counts support this clone. The chain uses TRBV7-7 and TRBJ2-1; no definite D call. CDR1 is SSHAT and CDR2 is FNYEAQ in the germline V gene (reference sequence). The CDR3 spans 13 residues. The V gene lost 1 base and the J gene lost 4 bases, with 5 bases spanning the gap. CDR3 loop: CASSLGPYNEQFF. The CDR3 DNA reads TGTGCCAGCAGCTTAGGGCCGTACAATGAGCAGTTCTTC.

The rearrangement links TRBV15 to TRBJ2-5; tentatively, D is TRBD1 (7 bases). The germline CDR1 and CDR2 sequences are LNHNV and YYDKDF (reference sequence). The CDR3 length is 15 residues. V was cut by 2 bases and J by 5 bases, with 15 bases left in between. The CDR3 spells CATSRMGGQEETQYF. The CDR3 DNA reads TGTGCCACCAGCAGAATGGGAGGACAGGAGGAGACCCAGTACTTC. Based on the CDR3 plus reference TRBV15 and TRBJ2-5, the full variable domain is DAMVIQNPRYQVTQFGKPVTLSCSQTLNHNVMYWYQQKSSQAPKLLFHYYDKDFNNEADTPDNFQSRRPNTSFCFLDIRSPGLGDTAMYLCATSRMGGQEETQYFGPGTRLLVL.

This chain links TRBV6-6 with TRBJ2-5, with D perhaps TRBD1 (7 bases). Trimming pared 8 bases from V and 3 bases from J, leaving 16 bases between. The CDR3 consists of 14 residues. The germline gives CDR1 MNHNY, CDR2 SVGAGI (reference sequence). CDR3 DNA sequence: TGTGCCAGCGTCGCAGGGGGGAGTAAAGAGACCCAGTACTTC. As protein: CASVAGGSKETQYF.

This clone was observed a few times. This chain joins TRBV7-9 and TRBJ2-7, with D perhaps TRBD2 (6 bases). The V gene's germline CDR1 is SEHNR and CDR2 FQNEAQ (reference sequence). The CDR3 extends over 16 amino acids. V was cut by 7 bases and J by 5 bases, with 24 bases left in between. The CDR3, as DNA: TGTGCCAGCACCAAACTCGGCGGGGAGGCGTCGAACGAGCAGTACTTC. Its translation is CASTKLGGEASNEQYF.